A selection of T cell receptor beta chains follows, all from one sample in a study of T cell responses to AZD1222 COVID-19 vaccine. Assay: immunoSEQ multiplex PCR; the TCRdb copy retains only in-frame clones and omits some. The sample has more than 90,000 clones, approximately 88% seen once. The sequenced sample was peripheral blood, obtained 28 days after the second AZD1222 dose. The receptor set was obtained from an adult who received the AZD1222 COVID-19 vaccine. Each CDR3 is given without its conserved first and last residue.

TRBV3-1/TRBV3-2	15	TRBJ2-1	ASSRTRGQGRLDEQF
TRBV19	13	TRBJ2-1	ASSISGNYYNEQF
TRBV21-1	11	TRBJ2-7	ASSNGGHYEQY
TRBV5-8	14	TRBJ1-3	ASSLWTGTSGNTIY
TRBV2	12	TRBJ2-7	ASSPTGEAYEQY
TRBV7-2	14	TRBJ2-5	ASSQGTSVTSGTQY
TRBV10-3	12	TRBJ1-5	AISAGGSDQPQH
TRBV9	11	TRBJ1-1	ASSVAGDTEAF
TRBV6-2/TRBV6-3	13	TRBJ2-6	ASSVVPTGANVLT
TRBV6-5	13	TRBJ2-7	ASSRGASGGHEQY
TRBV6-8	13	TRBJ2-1	ASSDLAGSRNEQF
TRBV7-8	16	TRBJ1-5	ASSLNRQGAYGNQPQH
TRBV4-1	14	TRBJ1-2	ASSQARAEGGYGYT
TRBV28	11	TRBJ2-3	ASLGGSTDTQY
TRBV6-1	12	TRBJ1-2	ASSEDWQGRGYT
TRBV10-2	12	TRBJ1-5	ASSSTGGRQPQH
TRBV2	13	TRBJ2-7	ASRRAGGTSYEQY
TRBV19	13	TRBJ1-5	ASSPTGTVNQPQH
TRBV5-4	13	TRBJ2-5	ASSLGLAGGKTQY
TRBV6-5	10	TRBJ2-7	ASSYTAGEQY
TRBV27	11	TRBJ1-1	ASSRRVGTEAF
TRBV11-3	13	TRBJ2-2	ASSLSRGGTGELF
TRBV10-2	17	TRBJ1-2	ASSEGSGTGNRANYGYT
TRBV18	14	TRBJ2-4	ASSPPGRRGANIQY
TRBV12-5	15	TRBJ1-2	ASGLAPGQGELGGYT
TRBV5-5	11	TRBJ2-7	ASSSFSVYEQY
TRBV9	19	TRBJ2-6	ASSSPLGGDRAYSGANVLT
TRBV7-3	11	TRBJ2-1	ASSLQTSNEQF
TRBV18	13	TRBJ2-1	ASSPQDSSYNEQF
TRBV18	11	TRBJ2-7	ASSPGGNGEQY
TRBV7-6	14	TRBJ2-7	ASSLASLAGVYEQY
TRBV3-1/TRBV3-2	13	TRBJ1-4	ASSTISGTGPKLF
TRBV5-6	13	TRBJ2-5	ATGRSAGAQETQY
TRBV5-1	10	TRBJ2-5	ASSRPQETQY
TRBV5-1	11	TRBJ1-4	ASSLVRNEKLF
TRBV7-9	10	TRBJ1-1	ASRNQGSEAF
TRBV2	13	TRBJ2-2	ASRGGRAYTGELF
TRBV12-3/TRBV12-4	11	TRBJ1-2	ASSLTRTYGYT
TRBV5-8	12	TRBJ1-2	ASSLKQGAPGYT
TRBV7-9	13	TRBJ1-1	ASSLAGSLATEAF
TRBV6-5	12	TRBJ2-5	ASCQWQGEETQY
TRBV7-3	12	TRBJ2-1	ASSLSSTYNEQF
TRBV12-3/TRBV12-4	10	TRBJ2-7	ASSPLGGEQY
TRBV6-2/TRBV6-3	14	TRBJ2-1	ASSYSATTGVNEQF